This T cell receptor (beta chain) emerged from a study of vaccination and CD4 T cells after COVID-19. Overall study context: The stimulus for the cells was overlapping spike peptides derived from SARS-CoV-2, HCoV-NL63, HCoV-OC43 and HCoV-229E. Study-wide results and caveats: The appearance of a median approximately 85% of reactive clones in convalescent patients occurred only post-vaccination. No early post-infection timepoints were studied, and convalescent patients studied were relatively few.

Sample treatment: roughly ten-day PBMC culture with coronavirus spike peptide pools or control peptides (ViraFEST assay). These CD4+ T cells came from an unexposed donor, sampled before the COVID-19 pandemic (2011-2018). The authors cultured some 1.9 million PBMCs per well with about 9.6 IU/ml IL-2 and roughly 9.3 ug/ml peptide pools. Sequenced with the Oncomine TCR Beta short-read assay was DNA taken from cultured CD4+ T cells. One entry per CDR3 protein results from TCRdb running MiXCR on the PCR reads. In the table there are about 7,800 distinct CDR3 sequences, roughly 36% of which are singletons. This clonotype was observed once. Its antigen is not identified. The CDR3 loop spans 17 amino acids. Germline-derived CDR1 and CDR2 are GTSNPN and SVGIG (reference sequence). The junction had 14 bases not matched to a gene; V was cut back by 4 bases and J by 4 bases.

The rearrangement joins TRBV30 to TRBJ1-2; 11 bases agree with TRBD1. This sequence originates from a human donor in good health. Sequencing used CD4+ T cells from blood, cultured in vitro. In DNA, the CDR3 is TGTGCCTGGAATCCGGCGAGGACAGGGGGCGGAATCTATGGCTACACCTTC. This translates into CAWNPARTGGGIYGYTF.